The 27 T cell receptor beta chains listed next were all sequenced from one sample in a study of identical twins. In TCRdb, the 5' RACE reads were re-called with MiXCR into one record per CDR3 protein. The sample comprises roughly 750,000 distinct CDR3 sequences, 21% of which are singletons, and 4% to 5.5% rests with the top ten. Separately, the same data were catalogued under a study of T cells expressing NK-cell markers.

The sample consisted of PBMCs. The receptor set was obtained from a woman aged 18-35 years in good health.

The chain employs TRBV7-9 and TRBJ2-1; 7 bases agree with TRBD1. With V trimmed by 5 bases and J by 9 bases, 7 bases remained unmatched. Looked up from germline, CDR1 is SEHNR and CDR2 is FQNEAQ (reference sequence). The CDR3 covers 13 residues. The CDR3 protein is CASSTGTVREQFF. Written as DNA, the CDR3 is TGTGCCAGCAGCACCGGGACAGTTCGTGAGCAGTTCTTC.

This clonotype was seen a handful of times. This chain uses TRBV7-2 with TRBJ2-2, with 8 bases aligning to TRBD2. V lost 5 bases to trimming and J lost 6 bases; unmatched junction nucleotides: 11. The CDR3 is made up of 16 amino acids. Germline V gene data show CDR1 as SGHTA and CDR2 as FQGNSA. The CDR3 region is CASSTGLAPGAGELFF. The CDR3 bases are TGTGCCAGCAGCACCGGACTAGCCCCTGGGGCCGGGGAGCTGTTTTTT. Using reference TRBV7-2 and TRBJ2-2 for the parts outside the CDR3, the full variable domain is GAGVSQSPSNKVTEKGKDVELRCDPISGHTALYWYRQSLGQGLEFLIYFQGNSAPDKSGLPSDRFSAERTGGSVSTLTIQRTQQEDSAVYLCASSTGLAPGAGELFFGEGSRLTVL.

The V and J genes are TRBV4-3 and TRBJ2-1, with 8 bases identical to TRBD2. The CDR3 runs to 15 residues. V was pared by 0 bases and J by 10 bases, with 8 bases of the junction left unmatched. Per the germline V gene, CDR1 is LGHNA and CDR2 is YSLEER. The CDR3 sequence: CASSQEQAGAREQFF. The CDR3 coding sequence is TGCGCCAGCAGCCAAGAGCAAGCGGGAGCTAGGGAGCAGTTCTTC.

The chain combines TRBV5-5 with TRBJ2-1; TRBD1 is a possible D gene (6 bases). The CDR3 runs to 15 residues. V lost 1 base, J lost 7 bases, and 15 bases lay in between. Germline CDR1 and CDR2: SGHKS and YYEKEE (reference sequence). DNA of the CDR3: TGTGCCAGCAGCTTGAAGGTGACAGGTGATAATGAGCAGTTCTTC. This gives the protein CASSLKVTGDNEQFF. Combining the CDR3 with reference TRBV5-5 and TRBJ2-1 gives the whole variable domain DAGVTQSPTHLIKTRGQQVTLRCSPISGHKSVSWYQQVLGQGPQFIFQYYEKEERGRGNFPDRFSARQFPNYSSELNVNALLLGDSALYLCASSLKVTGDNEQFFGPGTRLTVL.

This clonotype was seen more than once but under ten times. V usage is TRBV5-6 and J usage is TRBJ2-3, with TRBD2 matching 13 bases. Germline CDR1 reads SGHDT; CDR2 reads YYEEEE. Trimming took 2 bases from V and 5 from J; bases not matched to a gene: 5. This CDR3 has 16 amino acids. CDR3 nucleotides: TGTGCCAGCAGCTTAAGGACTAGCGGGGGTGTAGATACGCAGTATTTT. Translating it yields CASSLRTSGGVDTQYF. The full variable domain, in which reference TRBV5-6 and TRBJ2-3 provide the parts outside the CDR3, is DAGVTQSPTHLIKTRGQQVTLRCSPKSGHDTVSWYQQALGQGPQFIFQYYEEEERQRGNFPDRFSGHQFPNYSSELNVNALLLGDSALYLCASSLRTSGGVDTQYFGPGTRLTVL.

This clonotype was seen ten or more times. This chain connects TRBV20-1 to TRBJ2-1, with D perhaps being TRBD1 or TRBD2 (5 bases each). Between the trimmed V and J ends, which lost 1 base and 4 bases, there was a span of 14 bases. Germline V lookup: CDR1 DFQATT, CDR2 SNEGSKA (reference sequence). CDR3 size: 15 residues. This CDR3 reads CSARGSGHVYNEQFF. CDR3 DNA: TGCAGTGCTAGAGGGAGCGGACATGTTTACAATGAGCAGTTCTTC.

The chain recombines TRBV20-1 with TRBJ2-1; 7 nucleotides line up with TRBD2. The germline V gene encodes CDR1 DFQATT and CDR2 SNEGSKA (reference sequence). There are 14 residues in the CDR3. The CDR3 loop reads CSDRWSSGSDEQFF. In DNA form, the CDR3 reads TGCAGCGATAGGTGGTCTAGCGGATCGGATGAGCAGTTCTTC.

This clonotype was detected many times. The chain uses TRBV6-5 and TRBJ2-1, with D possibly TRBD1 on 5 matching bases. V was clipped by 1 base and J by 7 bases, with 14 bases between them. The CDR3 extends over 15 amino acids. Germline V lookup: CDR1 MNHEY, CDR2 SVGAGI. Written as DNA, the CDR3 is TGTGCCAGCAGTTACTTCCAGGGCCATGGGAATGAGCAGTTCTTC. The encoded protein is CASSYFQGHGNEQFF.

This clonotype came up a few times. J is TRBJ2-5 and V is TRBV9; tentatively, D is TRBD1 (6 bases). V was shortened by 0 bases and J by 4 bases, with 10 bases between the two germline ends. The length of the CDR3 is 14 residues. CDR1 SGDLS and CDR2 YYNGEE come from the germline V gene. CDR3 nucleotides: TGTGCCAGCAGCGTAGGTCCGGACAGAGAGACCCAGTACTTC. This gives the protein CASSVGPDRETQYF.

The J gene is TRBJ2-1, the V gene TRBV30, with D unresolved. Trimming pared 0 bases from V and 8 bases from J, leaving 11 bases between. Germline-derived CDR1 and CDR2 are GTSNPN and SVGIG (reference sequence). The CDR3 covers 13 residues. The CDR3 loop is CAWSVLRLDEQFF. The CDR3 bases are TGTGCCTGGAGTGTATTACGTTTGGATGAGCAGTTCTTC.

This clonotype was counted a few times. The chain combines TRBV3-1 with TRBJ2-5, with 7 nucleotides matching TRBD2. In germline, CDR1 is LGHDT, CDR2 YNNKEL (reference sequence). The V gene end was trimmed by 3 bases and the J gene end by 5 bases; junction bases not matched to a gene: 6. The CDR3 sequence is 14 residues long. The CDR3 nucleotides read TGTGCCAGCAGCCAGGGCGGGGGAACGGAGACCCAGTACTTC. It specifies CASSQGGGTETQYF.

This clonotype occurred a few times. The CDR3 spells CASNPGTSDDTF. CDR3 nucleotides: TGTGCCAGCAACCCCGGGACGTCGGACGACACCTTC. The chain recombines TRBV5-5 with TRBJ1-2; tentatively, D is TRBD1 (5 bases). The CDR3 is 12 amino acids. The germline gives CDR1 SGHKS, CDR2 YYEKEE (reference sequence). Trimming stripped 6 bases from V and 12 bases from J, with 18 bases between.

This chain uses TRBV7-2 with TRBJ2-2; maybe TRBD2 (6 bases). Germline lookup yields CDR1 SGHTA and CDR2 FQGNSA. CDR3 length: 14 residues. The germline V and J ends were trimmed by 4 bases and 5 bases, with 11 bases remaining between them. CDR3 region: CTSSSGGATGELFF. CDR3 DNA: TGTACCAGCAGCTCCGGAGGGGCTACCGGGGAGCTGTTTTTT.

In its sample, this clonotype was seen a few times. This rearrangement joins TRBV14 to TRBJ1-1; D gene ambiguous. Germline CDR1 reads SGHDN; CDR2 reads FVKESK. Trimming shortened V by 0 bases and J by 3 bases, and 11 bases separated the two germline ends. The CDR3 totals 15 residues. The CDR3 loop is CASSQEVVWDTEAFF. The CDR3 DNA reads as TGTGCCAGCAGCCAAGAGGTGGTATGGGACACTGAAGCTTTCTTT.

This clonotype showed up many times. This rearrangement joins TRBV24-1 to TRBJ2-2; D unclear. This CDR3 has 13 residues. Trimming cost V 7 bases and J 1 base, with 6 bases left between them. Germline loops: CDR1 KGHDR, CDR2 SFDVKD. The CDR3 spells CATRGKNTGELFF. CDR3 bases: TGTGCCACCAGGGGAAAGAACACCGGGGAGCTGTTTTTT.

There are many counts of this clonotype. The rearrangement uses TRBV20-1 and TRBJ1-5; D remains unclear. CDR3 length: 14 amino acids. With 0 bases removed from V and 4 bases from J, the gap between germline ends came to 10 bases. The germline V gene has CDR1 DFQATT and CDR2 SNEGSKA (reference sequence). CDR3: CSARETPQNQPQHF. CDR3 in DNA: TGCAGTGCTAGAGAAACCCCTCAGAATCAGCCCCAGCATTTT.

The chain carries TRBV7-9 and TRBJ1-5; D uncertain. Germline V lookup: CDR1 SEHNR, CDR2 FQNEAQ (reference sequence). There are 14 residues in the CDR3. The V gene lost 5 bases and the J gene lost 7 bases, with 15 bases spanning the gap. CDR3 in amino acids: CASSQAREGQPQHF. The CDR3 DNA is TGTGCCAGCAGCCAGGCTCGGGAGGGACAGCCCCAGCATTTT.

This clonotype was counted only a few times. This sequence joins TRBV20-1 and TRBJ2-2; D call uncertain. This CDR3 is built from 13 residues. Trimming stripped 7 bases from V and 2 bases from J, with 11 bases between. Germline values: CDR1 DFQATT, CDR2 SNEGSKA (reference sequence). CDR3 nucleotide sequence: TGCAGTGTTCGAGGTCTCAACACCGGGGAGCTGTTTTTT. It translates to CSVRGLNTGELFF.

This clonotype occurred a few times. The chain uses TRBV27 and TRBJ2-7, with 10 positions matching TRBD2. The CDR3 is 14 amino acids. Per the germline V gene, CDR1 is MNHEY and CDR2 is SMNVEV (reference sequence). Germline trimming cut 4 bases from V and 4 bases from J; bases unmatched to any gene: 4. The CDR3 loop reads CASSSASGSYEQYF. In DNA, the CDR3 is TGTGCCAGCAGTTCGGCTAGCGGGAGTTACGAGCAGTACTTC.

The chain combines TRBV29-1 with TRBJ1-1; 7 nucleotides agree with TRBD1. Looked up from germline, CDR1 is SQVTM and CDR2 is ANQGSEA. This CDR3 comprises 13 residues. Trimming took 6 bases from V and 8 from J; bases not matched to a gene: 12. DNA for the CDR3: TGCAGCGTCTACCCCAGGGGGGCCGGGGAAGCTTTCTTT. As protein: CSVYPRGAGEAFF.

A few counts support this clonotype. V and J are TRBV10-3 and TRBJ1-2, with 10 bases that match TRBD1. Germline CDR1 and CDR2: ENHRY and SYGVKD. Unmatched junction bases numbered 10, after V lost 6 bases and J lost 6 bases. The CDR3 runs to 15 residues. The CDR3 DNA reads TGTGCCATCAGCTACTCGGGACAGGGGATTGATGGCTACACCTTC. It is translated as CAISYSGQGIDGYTF.

The chain uses TRBV18 and TRBJ2-2; TRBD1 matches 7 bases. Germline trimming cut 4 bases from V and 7 bases from J; bases unmatched to any gene: 9. The germline CDR1 and CDR2 sequences are KGHSH and LQKENI. This CDR3 is built from 15 residues. The CDR3 spells CASSQPWTGGGELFF. Written as DNA, the CDR3 is TGTGCCAGCTCACAACCTTGGACAGGTGGCGGGGAGCTGTTTTTT.

This clonotype showed up just a few times. Written as DNA, the CDR3 is TGTGCCAGCATGCGACGGCAGAACACTGAAGCTTTCTTT. This codes for CASMRRQNTEAFF. The chain links TRBV6-1 to TRBJ1-1; D remains ambiguous. Germline lookup yields CDR1 MNHNS and CDR2 SASEGT. This CDR3 is built from 13 residues. V gave up 7 bases and J gave up 1 base, with 10 bases separating them.

This clonotype was counted a few times. V is TRBV20-1 and J is TRBJ2-3; D might be TRBD2 (7 bases). The CDR3 runs to 12 residues. Looked up from germline, CDR1 is DFQATT and CDR2 is SNEGSKA (reference sequence). The ends were cut back, 6 bases at V and 5 bases at J, with 12 bases in the middle. CDR3 DNA sequence: TGCAGTGCCTTGAGGGGGGGAGATACGCAGTATTTT. This codes for CSALRGGDTQYF.

This clonotype showed up just a few times. The chain links TRBV27 to TRBJ1-1; 9 positions match TRBD1. The CDR3 has 17 amino acids. V lost 3 bases to trimming and J lost 4 bases; unmatched junction nucleotides: 12. CDR1 and CDR2 from the germline V gene are MNHEY and SMNVEV (reference sequence). The CDR3 DNA follows: TGTGCCAGCAGTTTTTTGAGGGGGACAGGGATCAGCACTGAAGCTTTCTTT. This encodes CASSFLRGTGISTEAFF.

The CDR3 coding sequence is TGCGCCAGCAGCATATTAGGGACGGAGAACACTGAAGCTTTCTTT. It is translated as CASSILGTENTEAFF. The chain recombines TRBV5-1 with TRBJ1-1; maybe TRBD1 (5 bases). The CDR3 extends over 15 amino acids. The V gene lost 4 bases and the J gene lost 1 base, with 14 bases spanning the gap. Germline V gene data show CDR1 as SGHRS and CDR2 as YFSETQ.

This clonotype was counted only a few times. CDR3 bases: TGCAGTGCTAGGGTCACCCATAATTCACCCCTCCACTTT. Translating gives CSARVTHNSPLHF. The chain employs TRBV20-1 and TRBJ1-6; D gene ambiguous. CDR3 size: 13 residues. V lost 3 bases, J lost 5 bases, and 8 bases lay in between. Per the germline V gene, CDR1 is DFQATT and CDR2 is SNEGSKA (reference sequence).